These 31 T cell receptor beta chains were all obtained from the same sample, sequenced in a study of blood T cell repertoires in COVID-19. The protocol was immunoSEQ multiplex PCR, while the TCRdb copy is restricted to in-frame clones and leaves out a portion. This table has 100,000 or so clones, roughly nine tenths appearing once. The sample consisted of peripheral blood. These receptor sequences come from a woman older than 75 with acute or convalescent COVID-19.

CDR3 amino acids: CASRDGGVSYNEQFF. CDR3 DNA: TGTGCCAGCAGGGACGGGGGGGTCTCCTACAATGAGCAGTTCTTC. This sequence joins TRBV7-9 and TRBJ2-1; 8 bases are a match to TRBD2. Germline CDR1 and CDR2: SEHNR and FQNEAQ (reference sequence). The CDR3 loop spans 15 amino acids. J was trimmed by 0 bases and V by 6 bases; bases with no gene match: 4. The full variable domain, rest sourced from reference TRBV7-9 and TRBJ2-1, is DTGVSQNPRHKITKRGQNVTFRCDPISEHNRLYWYRQTLGQGPEFLTYFQNEAQLEKSRLLSDRFSAERPKGSFSTLEIQRTEQGDSAMYLCASRDGGVSYNEQFFGPGTRLTVL.

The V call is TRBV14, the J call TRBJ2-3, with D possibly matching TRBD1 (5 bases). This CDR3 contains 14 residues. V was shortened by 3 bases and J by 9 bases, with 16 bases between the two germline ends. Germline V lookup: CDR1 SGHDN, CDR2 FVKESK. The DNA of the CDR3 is TGTGCCAGCAGCCACCCGGAAGGGGTGGGCACGCAGTATTTT. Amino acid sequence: CASSHPEGVGTQYF.

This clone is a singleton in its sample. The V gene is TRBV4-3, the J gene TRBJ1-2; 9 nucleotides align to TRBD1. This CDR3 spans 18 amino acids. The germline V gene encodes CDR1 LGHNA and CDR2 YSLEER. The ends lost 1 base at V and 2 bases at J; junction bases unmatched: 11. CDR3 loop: CASSQALSRQGGNYGYTF. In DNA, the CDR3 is TGCGCCAGCAGCCAAGCTCTGAGTCGACAGGGGGGGAACTATGGCTACACCTTC.

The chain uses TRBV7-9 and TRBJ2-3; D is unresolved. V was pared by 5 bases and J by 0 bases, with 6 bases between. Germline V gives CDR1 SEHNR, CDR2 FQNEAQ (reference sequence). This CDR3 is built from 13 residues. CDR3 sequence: CASSIQSTDTQYF. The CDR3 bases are TGTGCCAGCAGCATACAGAGCACAGATACGCAGTATTTT.

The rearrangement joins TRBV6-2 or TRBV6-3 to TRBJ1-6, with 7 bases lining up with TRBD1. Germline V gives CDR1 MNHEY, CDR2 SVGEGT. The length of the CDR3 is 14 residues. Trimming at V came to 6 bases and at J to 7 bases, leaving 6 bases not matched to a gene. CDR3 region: CASRYRGLNSPLHF. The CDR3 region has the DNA TGTGCCAGCAGATACAGGGGACTAAATTCACCCCTCCACTTT.

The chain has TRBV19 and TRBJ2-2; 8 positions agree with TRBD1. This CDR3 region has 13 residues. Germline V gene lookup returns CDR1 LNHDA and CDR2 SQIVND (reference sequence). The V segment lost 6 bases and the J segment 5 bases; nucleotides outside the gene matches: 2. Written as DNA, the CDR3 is TGTGCCAGTAGACAGGGGGGAACCGGGGAGCTGTTTTTT. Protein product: CASRQGGTGELFF.

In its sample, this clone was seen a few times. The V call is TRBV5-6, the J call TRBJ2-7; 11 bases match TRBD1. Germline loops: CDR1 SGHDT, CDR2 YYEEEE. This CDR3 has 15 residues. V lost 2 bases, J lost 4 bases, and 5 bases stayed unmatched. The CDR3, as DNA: TGTGCCAGCAGCTTCGGACAGGGGGCAGGTTACGAGCAGTACTTC. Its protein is CASSFGQGAGYEQYF. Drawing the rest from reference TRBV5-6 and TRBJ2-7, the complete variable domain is DAGVTQSPTHLIKTRGQQVTLRCSPKSGHDTVSWYQQALGQGPQFIFQYYEEEERQRGNFPDRFSGHQFPNYSSELNVNALLLGDSALYLCASSFGQGAGYEQYFGPGTRLTVT.

The CDR3 protein is CASSQYAEDRAGYTF. Written as DNA, the CDR3 is TGTGCCAGCAGCCAATATGCTGAGGACAGGGCTGGCTACACCTTC. This chain uses TRBV3-1 (or the pseudogene TRBV3-2) with TRBJ1-2; 8 nucleotides line up with TRBD1. This CDR3 comprises 15 residues. V shed 2 bases and J 7 bases; nucleotides not matched to a gene: 9. Germline CDR1 reads LGHDT; CDR2 reads YNNKEL (reference sequence).

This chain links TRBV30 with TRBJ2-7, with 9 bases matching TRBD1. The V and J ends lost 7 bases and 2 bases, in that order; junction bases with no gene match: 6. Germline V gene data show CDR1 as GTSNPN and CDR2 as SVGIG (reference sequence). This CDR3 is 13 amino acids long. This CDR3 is CASTGTGPYEQYF. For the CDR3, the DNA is TGTGCCTCAACCGGGACAGGGCCCTACGAGCAGTACTTC.

The CDR3 sequence: CAKSTGSFYGYTF. CDR3 DNA: TGTGCCAAATCGACCGGGTCCTTCTATGGCTACACCTTC. The V call is TRBV6-5, the J call TRBJ1-2; D unclear. The length of the CDR3 is 13 residues. V lost 10 bases and J 4 bases, leaving 16 bases between the germline ends. In germline, CDR1 is MNHEY, CDR2 SVGAGI.

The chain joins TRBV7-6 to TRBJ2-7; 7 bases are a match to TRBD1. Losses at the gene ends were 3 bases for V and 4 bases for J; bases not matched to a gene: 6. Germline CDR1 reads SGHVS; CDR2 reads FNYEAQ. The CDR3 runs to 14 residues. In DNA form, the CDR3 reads TGTGCCAGCAGCTTCAATCCGGGACAGTACGAGCAGTACTTC. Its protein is CASSFNPGQYEQYF.

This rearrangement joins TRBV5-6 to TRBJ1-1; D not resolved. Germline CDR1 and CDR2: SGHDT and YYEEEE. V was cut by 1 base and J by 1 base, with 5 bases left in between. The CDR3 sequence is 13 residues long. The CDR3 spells CASSLFQNTEAFF. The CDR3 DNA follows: TGTGCCAGCAGCTTGTTCCAGAACACTGAAGCTTTCTTT.

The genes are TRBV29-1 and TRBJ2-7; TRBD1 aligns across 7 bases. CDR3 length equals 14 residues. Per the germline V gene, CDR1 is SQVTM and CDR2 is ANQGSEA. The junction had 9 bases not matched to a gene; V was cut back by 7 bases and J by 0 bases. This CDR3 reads CSASRDSSSYEQYF. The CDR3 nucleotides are TGCAGCGCAAGCAGGGACAGCAGCTCCTACGAGCAGTACTTC.

In DNA, the CDR3 is TGTGCCAGCAGCTTTGGGACATCGGCTAACTATGGCTACACCTTC. Protein: CASSFGTSANYGYTF. The V call is TRBV5-5, the J call TRBJ1-2; the D gene is possibly TRBD1 (6 bases). Germline-derived CDR1 and CDR2 are SGHKS and YYEKEE (reference sequence). CDR3 size: 15 residues. V lost 2 bases and J 0 bases, leaving 11 bases between the germline ends. Full variable domain (outside the CDR3, taken from reference TRBV5-5 and TRBJ1-2): DAGVTQSPTHLIKTRGQQVTLRCSPISGHKSVSWYQQVLGQGPQFIFQYYEKEERGRGNFPDRFSARQFPNYSSELNVNALLLGDSALYLCASSFGTSANYGYTFGSGTRLTVV.

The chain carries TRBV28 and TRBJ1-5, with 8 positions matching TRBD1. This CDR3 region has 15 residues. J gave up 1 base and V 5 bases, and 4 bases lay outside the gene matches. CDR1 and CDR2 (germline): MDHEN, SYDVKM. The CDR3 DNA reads TGTGCCAGCAGTCAGAGGACAGGGAGCAATCAGCCCCAGCATTTT. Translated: CASSQRTGSNQPQHF.

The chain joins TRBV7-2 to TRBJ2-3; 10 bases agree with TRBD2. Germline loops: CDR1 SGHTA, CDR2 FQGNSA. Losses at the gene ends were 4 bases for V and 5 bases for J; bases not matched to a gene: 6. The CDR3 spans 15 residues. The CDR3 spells CASSSQRGGLDTQYF. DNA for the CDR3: TGTGCCAGCAGCTCCCAGCGGGGGGGCTTAGATACGCAGTATTTT.

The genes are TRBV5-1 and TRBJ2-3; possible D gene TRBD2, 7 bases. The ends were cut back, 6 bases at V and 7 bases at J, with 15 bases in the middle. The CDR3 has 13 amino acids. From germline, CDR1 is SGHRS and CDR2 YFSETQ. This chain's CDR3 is CASNEAGTYTQYF. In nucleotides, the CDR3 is TGCGCCAGCAACGAAGCGGGGACATATACGCAGTATTTT.

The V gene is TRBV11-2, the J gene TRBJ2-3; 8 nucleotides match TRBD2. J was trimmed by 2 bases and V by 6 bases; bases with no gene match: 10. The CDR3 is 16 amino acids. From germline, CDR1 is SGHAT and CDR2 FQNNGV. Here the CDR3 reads CASRETAGANTDTQYF. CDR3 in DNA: TGTGCCAGCAGGGAAACAGCGGGGGCCAACACAGATACGCAGTATTTT.

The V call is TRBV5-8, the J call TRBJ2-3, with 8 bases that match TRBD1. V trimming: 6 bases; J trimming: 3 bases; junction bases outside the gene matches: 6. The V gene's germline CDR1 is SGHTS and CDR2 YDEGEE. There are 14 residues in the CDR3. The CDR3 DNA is TGTGCCAGCACCTCGGGACAGGCGACAGATACGCAGTATTTT. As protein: CASTSGQATDTQYF.

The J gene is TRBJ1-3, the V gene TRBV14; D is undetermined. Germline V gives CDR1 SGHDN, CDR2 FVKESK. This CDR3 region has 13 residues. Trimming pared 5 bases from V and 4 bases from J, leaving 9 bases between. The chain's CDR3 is CASSVTRGNTIYF. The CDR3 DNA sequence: TGTGCCAGCAGCGTTACCAGGGGAAACACCATATATTTT.

The CDR3 is CASSQSPGPILGANVLTF. As DNA, the CDR3 is TGTGCCAGCAGCCAAAGCCCCGGTCCGATCCTCGGGGCCAACGTCCTGACTTTC. The V call is TRBV5-6, the J call TRBJ2-6; unclear D gene. The CDR3 has 18 amino acids. V dropped 4 bases and J dropped 4 bases, with 21 bases sitting between them. From germline, CDR1 is SGHDT and CDR2 YYEEEE. The variable domain in full, with the rest retrieved from reference TRBV5-6 and TRBJ2-6, is DAGVTQSPTHLIKTRGQQVTLRCSPKSGHDTVSWYQQALGQGPQFIFQYYEEEERQRGNFPDRFSGHQFPNYSSELNVNALLLGDSALYLCASSQSPGPILGANVLTFGAGSRLTVL.

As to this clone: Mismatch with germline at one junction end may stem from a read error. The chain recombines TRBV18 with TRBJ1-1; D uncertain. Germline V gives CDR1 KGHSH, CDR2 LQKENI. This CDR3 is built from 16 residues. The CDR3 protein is CASSIAVPSLNAEAFF. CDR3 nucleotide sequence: TGTGCCAGCTCAATCGCGGTCCCCTCATTGAACGCTGAAGCTTTCTTT.

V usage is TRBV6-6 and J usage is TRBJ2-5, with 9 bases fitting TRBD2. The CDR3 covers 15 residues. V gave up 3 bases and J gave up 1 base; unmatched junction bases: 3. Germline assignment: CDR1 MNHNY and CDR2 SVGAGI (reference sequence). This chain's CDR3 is CASSYASGAQETQYF. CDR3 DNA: TGTGCCAGCAGTTATGCTAGCGGGGCCCAAGAGACCCAGTACTTC.

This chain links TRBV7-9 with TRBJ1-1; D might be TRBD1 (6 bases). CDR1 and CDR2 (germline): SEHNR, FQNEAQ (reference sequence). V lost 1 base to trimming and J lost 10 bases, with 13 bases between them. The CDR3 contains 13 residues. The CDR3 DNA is TGTGCCAGCAGCTTAGAAGGGGGTTCGGGAGCTTTCTTT. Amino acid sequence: CASSLEGGSGAFF.

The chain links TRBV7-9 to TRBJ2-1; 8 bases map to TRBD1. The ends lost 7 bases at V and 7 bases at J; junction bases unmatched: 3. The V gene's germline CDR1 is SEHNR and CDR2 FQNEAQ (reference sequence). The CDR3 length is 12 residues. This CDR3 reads CASTTGGNEQFF. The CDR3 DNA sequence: TGTGCCAGCACCACAGGGGGGAATGAGCAGTTCTTC.

CDR3 sequence: CSAARGGWEPEAFF. CDR3 bases: TGCAGCGCCGCGCGAGGTGGATGGGAGCCTGAAGCTTTCTTT. J is TRBJ1-1 and V is TRBV29-1; unclear D gene. The germline V and J ends were trimmed by 7 bases and 6 bases, with 21 bases remaining between them. The CDR3 extends over 14 amino acids. Germline V gene lookup returns CDR1 SQVTM and CDR2 ANQGSEA.

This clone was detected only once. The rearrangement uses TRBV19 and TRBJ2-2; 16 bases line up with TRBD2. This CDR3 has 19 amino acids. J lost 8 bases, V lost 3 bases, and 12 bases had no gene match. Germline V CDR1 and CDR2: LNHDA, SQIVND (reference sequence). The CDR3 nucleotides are TGTGCCAGTAGTATCCGCCCCGGGACTAGCGGGGGGGCGGTTGGGGAGCTGTTTTTT. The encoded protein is CASSIRPGTSGGAVGELFF.

The CDR3 nucleotides are TGTGCCAGTAGTATGTCCCGGAGCTCTAGCACAGATACGCAGTATTTT. It specifies CASSMSRSSSTDTQYF. The chain employs TRBV19 and TRBJ2-3; D ambiguous. CDR1 LNHDA and CDR2 SQIVND come from the germline V gene (reference sequence). With 3 bases removed from V and 0 bases from J, the gap between germline ends came to 13 bases. The CDR3 runs to 16 residues.

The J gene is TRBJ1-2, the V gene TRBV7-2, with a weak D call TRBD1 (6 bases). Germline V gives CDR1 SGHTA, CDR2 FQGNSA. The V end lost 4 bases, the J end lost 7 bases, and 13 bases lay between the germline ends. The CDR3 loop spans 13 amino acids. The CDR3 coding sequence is TGTGCCAGCAGCTCGCAGGGAGGGGGTGGCTACACCTTC. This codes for CASSSQGGGGYTF. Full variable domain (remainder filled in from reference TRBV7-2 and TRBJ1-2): GAGVSQSPSNKVTEKGKDVELRCDPISGHTALYWYRQSLGQGLEFLIYFQGNSAPDKSGLPSDRFSAERTGGSVSTLTIQRTQQEDSAVYLCASSSQGGGGYTFGSGTRLTVV.

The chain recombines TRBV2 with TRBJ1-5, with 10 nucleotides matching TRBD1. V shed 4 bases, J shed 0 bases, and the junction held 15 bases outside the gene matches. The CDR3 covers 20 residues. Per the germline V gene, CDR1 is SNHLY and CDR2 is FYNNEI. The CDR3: CASSGIHDRGRLYSNQPQHF. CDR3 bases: TGTGCCAGCAGTGGAATCCATGACAGGGGGCGGCTATATAGCAATCAGCCCCAGCATTTT.

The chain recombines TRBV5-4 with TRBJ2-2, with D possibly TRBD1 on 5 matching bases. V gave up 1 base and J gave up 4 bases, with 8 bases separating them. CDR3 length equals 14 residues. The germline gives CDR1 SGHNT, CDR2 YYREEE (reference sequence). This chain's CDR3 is CASSLSGSTGELFF. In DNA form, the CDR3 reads TGTGCCAGCAGCTTGTCAGGGTCCACCGGGGAGCTGTTTTTT.